Sequencing of this TCR beta chain was carried out in a study of cytomegalovirus exposure and HLA in healthy donors. Study-wide results and limits: Most sequenced TCRs were rare (though some public TCRs occurred in many donors).

With respect to this clone: What it binds is not known.

The primer mix had 60 Vbeta and 13 Jbeta primers. The repertoire was sequenced with immunoSEQ multiplex PCR; TCRdb's copy has only in-frame clones and lacks some. The data show approximately 170,000 clones, with roughly 85% seen just once and 1% held by the top ten. Germline V gives CDR1 MNHNY, CDR2 SVGAGI (reference sequence). The CDR3 extends over 16 amino acids. Trimming shortened V by 0 bases and J by 3 bases, and 14 bases separated the two germline ends. This chain connects TRBV6-6 to TRBJ1-2, with D tentatively TRBD1 (6 bases). The sequenced sample consisted of PBMCs. This receptor was identified in a boy between 2 and 10 years old in good health and CMV-seronegative. This CDR3 reads CASSYSGQPGDYGYTF. CDR3 bases: TGTGCCAGCAGTTACTCTGGACAGCCTGGGGACTATGGCTACACCTTC.